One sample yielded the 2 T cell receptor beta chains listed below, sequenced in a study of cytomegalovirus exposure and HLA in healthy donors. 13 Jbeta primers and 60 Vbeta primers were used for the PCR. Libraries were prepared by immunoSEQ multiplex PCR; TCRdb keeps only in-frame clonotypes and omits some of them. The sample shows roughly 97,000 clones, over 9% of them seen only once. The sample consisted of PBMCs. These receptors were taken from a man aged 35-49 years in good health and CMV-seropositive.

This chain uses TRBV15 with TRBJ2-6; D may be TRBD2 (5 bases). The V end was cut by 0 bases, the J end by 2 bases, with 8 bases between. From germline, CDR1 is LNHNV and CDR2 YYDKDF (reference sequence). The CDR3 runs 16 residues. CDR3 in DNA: TGTGCCACCAGCAGAGATGAGGGTCCTGGGGCCAACGTCCTGACTTTC. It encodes CATSRDEGPGANVLTF.

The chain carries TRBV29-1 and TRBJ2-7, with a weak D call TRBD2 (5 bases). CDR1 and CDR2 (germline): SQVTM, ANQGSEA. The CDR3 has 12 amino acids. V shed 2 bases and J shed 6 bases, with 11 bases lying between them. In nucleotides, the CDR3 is TGCAGCGTTGAAAGGTCTCGGGGCGAGCAGTACTTC. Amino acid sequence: CSVERSRGEQYF.